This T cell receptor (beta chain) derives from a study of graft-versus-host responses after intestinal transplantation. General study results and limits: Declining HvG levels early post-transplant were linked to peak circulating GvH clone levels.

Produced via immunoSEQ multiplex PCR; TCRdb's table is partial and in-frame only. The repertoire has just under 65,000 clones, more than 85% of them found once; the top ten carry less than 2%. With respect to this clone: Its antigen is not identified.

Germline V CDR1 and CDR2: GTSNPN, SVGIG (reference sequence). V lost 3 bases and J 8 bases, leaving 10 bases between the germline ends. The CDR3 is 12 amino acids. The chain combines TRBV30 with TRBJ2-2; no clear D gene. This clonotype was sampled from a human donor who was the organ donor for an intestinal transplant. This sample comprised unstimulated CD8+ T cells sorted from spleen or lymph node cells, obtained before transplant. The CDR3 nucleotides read TGTGCCTGGAGCCTTATAGCTGGGGAGCTGTTTTTT. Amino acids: CAWSLIAGELFF.